Below, 21 T cell receptor beta chains from the same sample are listed, as sequenced in a study of T cell responses to AZD1222 COVID-19 vaccine. Only in-frame clones appear in the TCRdb table, and some are missing; sequencing was by immunoSEQ multiplex PCR. The sample lists 99,000 or so clones; roughly 90% were seen once. The source material was peripheral blood, sampled on day 0 of AZD1222 vaccination. Every receptor here comes from an adult in good health.

V and J are TRBV7-9 and TRBJ2-1; TRBD2 agrees at 8 bases. The germline V gene has CDR1 SEHNR and CDR2 FQNEAQ (reference sequence). V shed 7 bases and J 4 bases; nucleotides not matched to a gene: 6. The CDR3 covers 14 residues. Here the CDR3 reads CASTSAGGYNEQFF. DNA of the CDR3: TGTGCCAGCACATCGGCGGGGGGTTACAATGAGCAGTTCTTC.

The rearrangement joins TRBV3-1 (or the pseudogene TRBV3-2) to TRBJ1-6; 7 bases are a match to TRBD1. Germline V lookup: CDR1 LGHDT, CDR2 YNNKEL (reference sequence). This CDR3 is built from 15 residues. The J segment lost 2 bases and the V segment lost 6 bases, leaving 4 bases of the junction unmatched. CDR3: CASRAGTAYNSPLHF. The DNA of the CDR3 is TGTGCCAGCAGAGCCGGGACAGCCTATAATTCACCCCTCCACTTT.

This clone came up once. The chain has TRBV6-2 or TRBV6-3 and TRBJ2-5; tentatively, D is TRBD2 (7 bases). Trimming left V 3 bases short and J 0 bases short, with 23 bases between. Germline V gene lookup returns CDR1 MNHEY and CDR2 SVGEGT. The CDR3 is 19 amino acids. The CDR3 coding sequence is TGTGCCAGCAGTTATTCCAGGAGTGGGGGGGCCGGGTACCAAGAGACCCAGTACTTC. It encodes CASSYSRSGGAGYQETQYF.

The chain recombines TRBV15 with TRBJ1-2, with D unclear. The CDR3 has 15 residues. Germline CDR1 is LNHNV and CDR2 is YYDKDF (reference sequence). Trimming took off 0 bases at V and 3 bases at J, with 11 bases between the two ends. The CDR3 DNA sequence: TGTGCCACCAGCAGAGATCGGGAGGCCGACTATGGCTACACCTTC. It translates to CATSRDREADYGYTF.

This chain joins TRBV30 and TRBJ2-2; no definite D call. CDR1 GTSNPN and CDR2 SVGIG come from the germline V gene (reference sequence). The CDR3 loop spans 11 amino acids. Trimming took off 4 bases at V and 5 bases at J, with 5 bases between the two ends. The chain's CDR3 is CAWTVTGELFF. For the CDR3, the DNA is TGTGCCTGGACCGTGACCGGGGAGCTGTTTTTT.

In DNA form, the CDR3 reads TGTGCCAGCAGTTTAGGGGGGGCTGAAGCTTTCTTT. Amino acids: CASSLGGAEAFF. This chain links TRBV12-3 or TRBV12-4 with TRBJ1-1; D might be TRBD1 (5 bases). The V end was cut by 1 base, the J end by 6 bases, with 6 bases between. This CDR3 is 12 amino acids long.

This clone was recorded once. V usage is TRBV15 and J usage is TRBJ2-5; possibly TRBD1 or TRBD2 for D (5 bases each). Germline CDR1 LNHNV, CDR2 YYDKDF (reference sequence). Trimming took 8 bases from V and 1 from J, leaving 14 bases between them. The CDR3 covers 14 residues. The chain's CDR3 is CATESGGVQETQYF. CDR3 DNA: TGTGCCACCGAAAGTGGGGGAGTCCAAGAGACCCAGTACTTC.

The rearrangement joins TRBV5-1 to TRBJ2-1; D unresolved. From germline, CDR1 is SGHRS and CDR2 YFSETQ. V was cut by 4 bases and J by 4 bases, with 9 bases left in between. The CDR3 loop spans 13 amino acids. The CDR3 sequence is CASSADTYNEQFF. CDR3 coding DNA: TGCGCCAGCAGCGCCGACACTTACAATGAGCAGTTCTTC.

The chain links TRBV7-6 to TRBJ2-3; no reliable D call. Trimming cost V 5 bases and J 0 bases, with 12 bases left between them. Germline CDR1 reads SGHVS; CDR2 reads FNYEAQ. This CDR3 spans 15 amino acids. This chain's CDR3 is CASSPRPASTDTQYF. CDR3 bases: TGTGCCAGCAGCCCGAGACCCGCTAGCACAGATACGCAGTATTTT.

This clone has a handful of counts. The chain uses TRBV7-2 and TRBJ2-7; perhaps D is TRBD1 or TRBD2 (5 bases each). Germline V lookup: CDR1 SGHTA, CDR2 FQGNSA. This CDR3 contains 17 residues. V was pared by 6 bases and J by 3 bases, with 24 bases between. CDR3: CASSILLGEQRRYEQYF. In DNA, the CDR3 is TGTGCCAGCAGTATCTTACTGGGGGAACAGCGCCGCTACGAGCAGTACTTC.

This clone was counted a single time. The J gene is TRBJ2-3, the V gene TRBV7-2; D unresolved. The CDR3 runs 15 residues. The ends were cut back, 4 bases at V and 2 bases at J, with 13 bases in the middle. CDR1 SGHTA and CDR2 FQGNSA come from the germline V gene. The chain's CDR3 is CASSSRARTTDTQYF. The CDR3 bases are TGTGCCAGCAGCTCTCGGGCGCGCACCACAGATACGCAGTATTTT.

The V gene is TRBV9, the J gene TRBJ1-2; maybe TRBD1 (6 bases). Germline CDR1 reads SGDLS; CDR2 reads YYNGEE. V was cut by 0 bases and J by 5 bases, with 8 bases left in between. The CDR3 consists of 13 residues. The CDR3 protein is CASSVGTVYGYTF. CDR3 nucleotide sequence: TGTGCCAGCAGCGTAGGGACAGTTTATGGCTACACCTTC.

The CDR3 loop is CASSLYAIYSGGGTHEQYF. DNA for the CDR3: TGTGCCAGCAGCCTATACGCAATTTATAGCGGGGGGGGCACCCACGAGCAGTACTTC. J is TRBJ2-7 and V is TRBV7-8, with 11 nucleotides matching TRBD2. Germline V lookup: CDR1 SGHVS, CDR2 FQNEAQ. The CDR3 is made up of 19 amino acids. J was trimmed by 5 bases and V by 5 bases; bases with no gene match: 20.

J is TRBJ2-3 and V is TRBV19, with D perhaps matching TRBD2 (5 bases). V shed 6 bases and J shed 2 bases, with 12 bases lying between them. Germline CDR1 LNHDA, CDR2 SQIVND (reference sequence). The CDR3 consists of 14 residues. CDR3 in DNA: TGTGCCAGTAGGGGGAGAGTACTCACAGATACGCAGTATTTT. Translation: CASRGRVLTDTQYF.

This clone turned up a few times. The chain recombines TRBV5-1 with TRBJ2-6, with 9 bases that match TRBD1. J gave up 4 bases and V 2 bases, and 4 bases lay outside the gene matches. The germline gives CDR1 SGHRS, CDR2 YFSETQ. The length of the CDR3 is 16 residues. The CDR3 reads CASSLQGATGANVLTF. In nucleotides, the CDR3 is TGCGCCAGCAGCTTACAGGGGGCGACGGGGGCCAACGTCCTGACTTTC.

There are a few counts of this clone. Different DNA sequences within this sample yield the same CDR3. This rearrangement joins TRBV2 to TRBJ1-1; 7 bases match TRBD1. The CDR3 runs 13 residues. Germline V gives CDR1 SNHLY, CDR2 FYNNEI. The V segment lost 4 bases and the J segment 1 base; nucleotides outside the gene matches: 0. The chain's CDR3 is CASSGQGNTEAFF. For the CDR3, the DNA is TGTGCCAGCAGTGGACAGGGGAACACTGAAGCTTTCTTT.

The chain is built from TRBV7-8 and TRBJ2-2, with D maybe TRBD1 (6 bases). The germline V gene has CDR1 SGHVS and CDR2 FQNEAQ. This CDR3 spans 13 amino acids. V was cut by 6 bases and J by 6 bases, with 11 bases left in between. The CDR3 protein is CASRQGLAGELFF. The CDR3 DNA is TGTGCCAGCAGGCAGGGGTTAGCCGGGGAGCTGTTTTTT.

V and J are TRBV13 and TRBJ2-7; no clear D. The V gene's germline CDR1 is PRHDT and CDR2 FYEKMQ (reference sequence). CDR3 length: 13 residues. The V end lost 7 bases, the J end lost 7 bases, and 17 bases lay between the germline ends. CDR3 sequence (DNA): TGTGCCAGCATCGGTGGCCCCTACGAGGAGCAGTACTTC. Residues: CASIGGPYEEQYF.

In regard to this clone: Other DNA sequences in this specimen translate into the identical CDR3. The rearrangement joins TRBV9 to TRBJ2-3; 11 positions agree with TRBD1. The CDR3 has 15 residues. With V trimmed by 2 bases and J by 5 bases, 4 bases remained unmatched. From germline, CDR1 is SGDLS and CDR2 YYNGEE. CDR3 residues: CASSVGQGAGDTQYF. CDR3 DNA sequence: TGTGCCAGCAGCGTTGGACAGGGGGCGGGAGATACGCAGTATTTT.

J is TRBJ1-2 and V is TRBV6-5; tentatively, D is TRBD1 (5 bases). The V gene's germline CDR1 is MNHEY and CDR2 SVGAGI. The CDR3 is 12 amino acids. With 8 bases removed from V and 8 bases from J, the gap between germline ends came to 15 bases. The DNA of the CDR3 is TGTGCCAGCTGGGAGGGGTCGAGCGGCTACACCTTC. Its protein product is CASWEGSSGYTF.

This chain links TRBV7-3 with TRBJ2-2; D remains ambiguous. The CDR3 runs to 14 residues. V lost 1 base, J lost 6 bases, and 9 bases lay in between. The germline CDR1 and CDR2 sequences are SGHTA and FQGTGA. The CDR3: CASSLSTGAGELFF. The CDR3 region has the DNA TGTGCCAGCAGCTTAAGCACTGGCGCCGGGGAGCTGTTTTTT.